A single sample is the source of the 19 T cell receptor delta chains below, sequenced in a study of gamma-delta T cells after stem cell transplantation. TCRdb reprocessed the RT-PCR reads using CATT. The table has 3,400 or so delta-chain clones, about 1.9% seen once. The sequenced sample consisted of gamma-delta T cells. These receptors all come from a human donor. It is not recorded whose cells these are; they may come from a transplant donor.

This clone is termed medium-sized. This CDR3 is also generated by other DNA sequences in the sample. J is TRDJ1 and V is TRDV2; 11 positions agree with TRDD3. The CDR3 is made up of 16 amino acids. V shed 3 bases, J shed 1 base, and the junction held 6 bases outside the gene matches. Germline CDR1 and CDR2: GEAIGNYY and EKD. The CDR3 DNA sequence: TGTGCCTGTGACGTACTGGGGGATATCGCCACCGATAAACTCATCTTT. It translates to CACDVLGDIATDKLIF.

This clone was counted a few times. The protein given by TCRdb reflects a much larger clone and differs at residue 5 from this DNA's translation, likely from a read error; the protein shown is the DNA's translation. CDR3 sequence reads: CACDAGGYSWDTRQMFF. Written as DNA, the CDR3 is TGTGCCTGTGACGCTGGGGGATACTCCTGGGACACCCGACAGATGTTTTTC. This chain uses TRDV2 with TRDJ3, with 10 bases aligning to TRDD3. With 3 bases clipped from V and 0 bases from J, the junction kept 1 base outside the gene matches. This CDR3 has 17 amino acids. The germline CDR1 and CDR2 sequences are GEAIGNYY and EKD.

By sample fraction, this clone is medium-sized. This rearrangement joins TRDV2 to TRDJ1, with 12 nucleotides matching TRDD3. The V and J ends lost 0 bases and 1 base, in that order; junction bases with no gene match: 11. Looked up from germline, CDR1 is GEAIGNYY and CDR2 is EKD. This CDR3 has 19 residues. Here the CDR3 reads CACDTVGVLGDTSTDKLIF. The CDR3 coding sequence is TGTGCCTGTGACACCGTGGGGGTACTGGGGGATACATCCACCGATAAACTCATCTTT.

Points on this clone: A far larger clone lies a single base away; this is likely a read error. Other DNA sequences of this sample code for an identical CDR3. The chain links TRDV1 to TRDJ2; 12 positions match TRDD3. The trim removed 5 bases at V and 3 bases at J, leaving 28 bases unmatched. In germline, CDR1 is TSWWSYY, CDR2 QGS. This CDR3 comprises 24 residues. Written as DNA, the CDR3 is TGTGCTCTTGGGCCCCGAGGGACGCTGACCTCTCATTACTGGGGGATACTTCTGACAGCACAACTCTTCTTT. Its translation: CALGPRGTLTSHYWGILLTAQLFF.

By frequency in the sample, this clone is medium-sized (0.01 to 0.1%). The chain is built from TRDV2 and TRDJ1, with TRDD3 matching over 9 bases. Germline V gives CDR1 GEAIGNYY, CDR2 EKD. The CDR3 is 21 amino acids. V was clipped by 0 bases and J by 0 bases; unmatched bases: 19. The CDR3 coding sequence is TGTGCCTGTGACACCCTTCTACGTCTTCCTTTACTGGGGGACCACACCGATAAACTCATCTTT. Amino acid sequence: CACDTLLRLPLLGDHTDKLIF.

This clone is labeled medium-sized (0.01 to 0.1%). V usage is TRDV2 and J usage is TRDJ3; a weak D match, TRDD3 (6 bases). CDR1 is GEAIGNYY, CDR2 EKD, per germline. V was clipped by 0 bases and J by 2 bases, with 22 bases between them. This CDR3 spans 21 amino acids. CDR3 loop: CACDTVITRLGRPWDTRQMFF. DNA for the CDR3: TGTGCCTGTGACACCGTAATTACCAGACTGGGACGACCCTGGGACACCCGACAGATGTTTTTC.

Within the sample, this clone is medium-sized (0.01 to 0.1%). J is TRDJ1 and V is TRDV2; 10 bases agree with TRDD3. The CDR3 consists of 20 residues. The germline gives CDR1 GEAIGNYY, CDR2 EKD. After removal of 3 bases from V and 0 bases from J, the junction contained 18 bases not matched to a gene. The CDR3 region is CACDPVKGDTGDMYTDKLIF. The CDR3 DNA is TGTGCCTGTGACCCCGTAAAGGGGGATACGGGAGACATGTACACCGATAAACTCATCTTT.

This clone is categorized as medium-sized. Other nucleotide sequences in the sample specify the same CDR3. V gene TRDV2 combines with J gene TRDJ1; D may be TRDD3 (5 bases). Trimming removed 6 bases at V and 0 bases at J, with 25 bases between. Germline V gene lookup returns CDR1 GEAIGNYY and CDR2 EKD. There are 18 residues in the CDR3. The CDR3 protein is CACSGLGRGLGDTDKLIF. The CDR3 nucleotides read TGTGCCTGTTCCGGTTTAGGACGGGGACTTGGGGACACCGATAAACTCATCTTT.

Points on this clone: Just one base apart from a much larger clone, this may be a read error. The same CDR3 also results from other DNA sequences found in this sample. The CDR3 loop is CACDMIPTATGDTDKLIF. DNA for the CDR3: TGCGCCTGTGACATGATTCCTACCGCTACTGGGGATACCGATAAACTCATCTTT. The V and J genes are TRDV2 and TRDJ1; either TRDD2 or TRDD3 may fit D (7 bases each). The CDR3 is 18 amino acids. Germline loops: CDR1 GEAIGNYY, CDR2 EKD.

This clone is termed medium-sized. This chain links TRDV2 with TRDJ1; 12 bases match TRDD3. Trimming at V came to 3 bases and at J to 2 bases, leaving 15 bases not matched to a gene. Germline V gene data show CDR1 as GEAIGNYY and CDR2 as EKD. The CDR3 sequence is 19 residues long. CDR3 amino acids: CACDPLSQLGDTKTDKLIF. The DNA for the CDR3 is TGTGCCTGTGACCCGCTTTCCCAACTGGGGGATACTAAGACCGATAAACTCATCTTT.

By its share, this clone is medium-sized (0.01 to 0.1%). Other DNA variants within this sample encode the same CDR3. This chain connects TRDV2 to TRDJ1, with 8 bases aligning to TRDD3. J was trimmed by 10 bases and V by 0 bases; bases with no gene match: 9. CDR3 length: 14 amino acids. CDR1 GEAIGNYY and CDR2 EKD come from the germline V gene. This CDR3 reads CACDTLGDKGGLIF. The CDR3 coding sequence is TGTGCCTGTGACACCCTGGGGGACAAGGGAGGACTCATCTTT.

This clone is medium-sized. At the DNA level, this CDR3 is encoded by other sequences in the same sample as well. The rearrangement links TRDV2 to TRDJ1, with TRDD3 matching over 11 bases. After removal of 4 bases from V and 1 base from J, the junction contained 7 bases not matched to a gene. Germline loops: CDR1 GEAIGNYY, CDR2 EKD. This CDR3 is built from 16 residues. This chain's CDR3 is CACEPMGDTPTDKLIF. CDR3 coding DNA: TGTGCCTGTGAACCGATGGGGGATACGCCCACCGATAAACTCATCTTT.

This clone was observed a handful of times. A clone one base away is much larger, so this may be a read error. This CDR3 is also generated by other DNA sequences in the sample. The chain has TRDV2 and TRDJ1; 9 bases are a match to TRDD3. The germline V gene has CDR1 GEAIGNYY and CDR2 EKD. The CDR3 covers 14 residues. The CDR3 DNA sequence: TGTGCCTGTGGCACTCTGGGGGATCCCGACAAACTCATCTTT. Translating gives CACGTLGDPDKLIF.

This clone is deemed medium-sized. The chain combines TRDV2 with TRDJ1; unclear D gene. Germline assignment: CDR1 GEAIGNYY and CDR2 EKD. This CDR3 has 14 residues. Trimming removed 3 bases at V and 0 bases at J, with 10 bases between. The CDR3 loop is CACDPLGNTDKLIF. The DNA for the CDR3 is TGTGCCTGTGACCCCCTTGGGAACACCGATAAACTCATCTTT.

By sample share, this clone is large. The rearrangement joins TRDV2 to TRDJ1; TRDD3 aligns across 13 bases. CDR1 and CDR2 (germline): GEAIGNYY, EKD. V shed 3 bases and J 0 bases; nucleotides not matched to a gene: 6. The CDR3 spans 17 residues. CDR3 coding DNA: TGTGCCTGTGACGCCGTACTGGGGGATACGTACACCGATAAACTCATCTTT. Translation gives CACDAVLGDTYTDKLIF.

Relative to its sample, this clone is medium-sized. This chain connects TRDV2 to TRDJ1; TRDD3 agrees at 10 bases. The CDR3 is 23 amino acids. J lost 3 bases, V lost 0 bases, and 27 bases had no gene match. Germline V gene sequence: CDR1 GEAIGNYY, CDR2 EKD. The chain's CDR3 is CACDTLAPTSPLLGDQGADKLIF. Here the CDR3 DNA reads TGTGCCTGTGACACCCTGGCGCCTACGTCGCCTTTACTGGGGGATCAGGGGGCCGATAAACTCATCTTT.

This clone is medium-sized by share. The rearrangement joins TRDV2 to TRDJ1; 8 nucleotides line up with TRDD3. The CDR3 sequence is 15 residues long. The trim removed 3 bases at V and 1 base at J, leaving 6 bases unmatched. The germline CDR1 and CDR2 sequences are GEAIGNYY and EKD. The DNA of the CDR3 is TGTGCCTGTGACGAATGGGGGATTATCACCGATAAACTCATCTTT. The encoded protein is CACDEWGIITDKLIF.

As to this clone: A much larger clone differs from this one at a single base, so this may be a read error. The chain recombines TRDV2 with TRDJ1; perhaps TRDD3 as D (5 bases). The CDR3 runs to 16 residues. V was shortened by 5 bases and J by 0 bases, with 18 bases between the two germline ends. Germline-derived CDR1 and CDR2 are GEAIGNYY and EKD. The CDR3 here is CACGYVDNSYTDKLIF. The CDR3 DNA is TGTGCCTGTGGCTATGTGGATAATTCGTACACCGATAAACTCATCTTT.

This clone showed up just a few times. The TCRdb protein, from a much larger clone, departs from this DNA's translation at residue 17, likely by read error; the protein shown derives from the DNA. The chain uses TRDV2 and TRDJ1; the match to TRDD3 covers 7 bases. The CDR3 loop spans 19 amino acids. The germline gives CDR1 GEAIGNYY, CDR2 EKD. The CDR3, as DNA: TGTGCCTGTGACACCGTGGTTACGAATGGGTTGGGGGACACCGATAAACCCATCTTT. This encodes CACDTVVTNGLGDTDKPIF.